Many counts were recorded for the clone carrying this T cell receptor beta chain. Its cognate antigen is unknown. Per germline, CDR1 SGHRS and CDR2 YFSETQ. This CDR3 is built from 13 residues. V lost 6 bases to trimming and J lost 7 bases, with 13 bases between them. Moderate-to-severe activity, CAS ≥3, NOSPECS ≥4 and a duration under 3 months were seen in donors with ophthalmopathy. What supplied the PBMCs was roughly 10 ml of fresh peripheral blood. Beta-chain TCR CDR3 regions were amplified from RNA transcripts. RT-PCR with HTBI primers came first, then second-round multiplex PCR. TCRdb re-derived calls from the multiplex PCR reads in MiXCR, one entry per CDR3 protein. This sample has approximately 700,000 distinct CDR3 sequences, with about 40% found just once. The sample belongs to a study of Graves' ophthalmopathy and Graves' hyperthyroidism. Study-wide context: Specimen type is peripheral blood, obtained at initial diagnosis before any treatment.

Study conclusions and caveats: Using 13 signatures, a model distinguished ophthalmopathy from stable hyperthyroidism, reaching about 87% sensitivity and 65% to 84% specificity.

The chain employs TRBV5-1 and TRBJ1-4; a weak D match, TRBD1 (6 bases). The sample taken for sequencing was peripheral blood. The sequence was collected from an adult man with Graves' ophthalmopathy. The CDR3 DNA is TGCGCCAGCACCAACCCAGGGGTTGAAAAACTGTTTTTT. It encodes CASTNPGVEKLFF. Drawing the rest from reference TRBV5-1 and TRBJ1-4, the complete variable domain is KAGVTQTPRYLIKTRGQQVTLSCSPISGHRSVSWYQQTPGQGLQFLFEYFSETQRNKGNFPGRFSGRQFSNSRSEMNVSTLELGDSALYLCASTNPGVEKLFFGSGTQLSVL.